These T cell receptor beta chains were read from a single sample in a study of identical twins. MiXCR, applied by TCRdb to the 5' RACE reads, yields one record per CDR3 protein. The sample includes hundreds of thousands of distinct CDR3 sequences, less than 7% of them seen just once. Sequencing was carried out using naive T cells sorted from blood. The receptors originated from a man in his late teens or twenties in good health. Each CDR3 is given with its conserved first and last residue. The D gene is left open where the match is weak. Part of the rows lack a size; the others show once, few, many or a class for expanded clones.

J gene | D gene | V gene | clone size | CDR3 protein | CDR3 DNA
TRBJ2-5 | TRBD1 | TRBV29-1 | . | CSVAGTGPQETQYF | TGCAGCGTCGCCGGGACAGGACCCCAAGAGACCCAGTACTTC
TRBJ1-3 | . | TRBV4-3 | many | CASSQVHGSGNTIYF | TGCGCCAGCAGCCAAGTGCACGGTTCTGGAAACACCATATATTTT
TRBJ2-5 | TRBD2 | TRBV19 | few | CASSIGLAGYETQYF | TGTGCCAGTAGTATCGGGCTAGCGGGATATGAGACCCAGTACTTC
TRBJ2-2 | TRBD2 | TRBV7-8 | . | CASSLALAASTGELFF | TGTGCCAGCAGCTTAGCTCTAGCGGCGAGCACCGGGGAGCTGTTTTTT
TRBJ1-1 | . | TRBV20-1 | . | CSAPRGNTEAFF | TGCAGTGCCCCTAGAGGGAACACTGAAGCTTTCTTT
TRBJ2-1 | . | TRBV4-1 | many | CASSQGWAGGEEQFF | TGCGCCAGCAGCCAAGGCTGGGCAGGAGGAGAGGAGCAGTTCTTC
TRBJ2-5 | TRBD1 | TRBV9 | few | CASSAVILGGLGEETQYF | TGTGCCAGCAGCGCCGTTATCTTAGGGGGCCTGGGAGAAGAGACCCAGTACTTC
TRBJ2-3 | TRBD1 | TRBV5-5 | few | CASSTQGAPTDTQYF | TGTGCCAGCAGCACCCAGGGGGCCCCCACAGATACGCAGTATTTT
TRBJ2-1 | TRBD2 | TRBV9 | many | CASSVAPAGGLYNEQFF | TGTGCCAGCAGCGTAGCCCCAGCGGGAGGCCTCTACAATGAGCAGTTCTTC
TRBJ1-6 | . | TRBV12-3/TRBV12-4 | many | CASSLDQPAGNSPLHF | TGTGCCAGCAGTTTAGATCAGCCGGCGGGGAATTCACCCCTCCACTTT
TRBJ2-2 | . | TRBV25-1 | many | CASSESPGTGWANTGELFF | TGTGCCAGCAGTGAATCCCCTGGCACAGGGTGGGCGAACACCGGGGAGCTGTTTTTT
TRBJ2-2 | . | TRBV28 | few | CAILSGRNTGELFF | TGTGCCATCTTATCGGGAAGAAACACCGGGGAGCTGTTTTTT
TRBJ2-3 | . | TRBV5-1 | few | CASSFAGAAITDTQYF | TGCGCCAGCAGCTTCGCGGGGGCGGCTATCACAGACACGCAGTATTTT
TRBJ2-3 | . | TRBV4-1 | many | CASSLGDWADTQYF | TGCGCCAGCAGCCTCGGCGACTGGGCAGATACGCAGTATTTT
TRBJ2-6 | . | TRBV15 | few | CATSPVGFSGANVLTF | TGTGCCACCAGCCCCGTCGGTTTCTCTGGGGCCAACGTCCTGACTTTC
TRBJ2-7 | TRBD2 | TRBV28 | . | CASSPTGLAGDEQYF | TGTGCCAGCAGTCCCACGGGGCTAGCGGGAGACGAGCAGTACTTC
TRBJ1-4 | TRBD1 | TRBV12-3/TRBV12-4 | few | CASSPVPGQGKLFF | TGTGCCAGCAGTCCAGTCCCGGGACAGGGAAAACTGTTTTTT
TRBJ1-3 | . | TRBV5-5 | few | CASSFVPRSGNAIYF | TGTGCCAGCAGCTTCGTTCCCCGCTCTGGAAACGCCATATATTTT
TRBJ2-2 | TRBD1 | TRBV7-2 | many | CASSSDRLRTGELFF | TGTGCCAGCAGCTCGGACAGGTTGCGCACCGGGGAGCTGTTTTTT
TRBJ2-5 | . | TRBV28 | . | CASSFLQGPRTQYF | TGTGCCAGCAGTTTCCTGCAGGGACCTAGAACCCAGTACTTC
TRBJ2-7 | . | TRBV15 | many | CATSRPDGYEQYF | TGTGCCACCAGCAGACCCGACGGCTACGAGCAGTACTTC
TRBJ1-4 | . | TRBV12-3/TRBV12-4 | many | CASSLDRNYEKLFF | TGTGCCAGCAGTTTAGACAGGAACTATGAAAAACTGTTTTTT
TRBJ2-2 | . | TRBV4-2 | few | CASSQGPWGNTGELFF | TGTGCCAGCAGCCAAGGCCCATGGGGGAACACCGGGGAGCTGTTTTTT
TRBJ2-4 | . | TRBV20-1 | many | CSARGAAKNIQYF | TGCAGTGCAAGAGGGGCGGCCAAAAACATTCAGTACTTC
TRBJ1-5 | TRBD1 | TRBV7-8 | . | CASSQRGTGPNQPQHF | TGTGCCAGCAGCCAAAGAGGGACAGGCCCCAATCAGCCCCAGCATTTT
TRBJ2-1 | . | TRBV12-5 | many | CASGLPLANEQFF | TGTGCTAGTGGTTTGCCCCTTGCCAATGAGCAGTTCTTC
TRBJ2-2 | TRBD2 | TRBV4-2 | many | CASSLAGASPGELFF | TGTGCCAGCAGTCTAGCGGGAGCTAGCCCCGGGGAGCTGTTTTTT
TRBJ2-5 | TRBD2 | TRBV20-1 | many | CSAGLAGGSTTQYF | TGCAGTGCTGGACTAGCGGGAGGGTCAACGACCCAGTACTTC
TRBJ1-1 | . | TRBV11-2 | few | CASSPWTVMNTEAFF | TGTGCCAGCAGCCCCTGGACAGTTATGAACACTGAAGCTTTCTTT
TRBJ2-7 | TRBD2 | TRBV27 | many | CASRGKVAGVYEQYF | TGTGCCAGCAGGGGAAAAGTAGCGGGAGTTTACGAGCAGTACTTC
TRBJ2-3 | TRBD2 | TRBV20-1 | . | CSATLAGTLGTQYF | TGCAGTGCTACGTTAGCGGGGACCCTAGGTACGCAGTATTTT
TRBJ2-1 | . | TRBV9 | many | CASSATGTSYNEQFF | TGTGCCAGCAGCGCAACCGGGACCTCCTACAATGAGCAGTTCTTC
TRBJ2-7 | TRBD1 | TRBV29-1 | many | CSVFGTGASYEQYF | TGCAGCGTTTTTGGGACAGGGGCCTCCTACGAGCAGTACTTC
TRBJ2-5 | TRBD2 | TRBV5-1 | . | CASTPGTSVKTQYF | TGCGCCAGCACCCCCGGGACTAGCGTTAAGACCCAGTACTTC
TRBJ2-2 | TRBD1 | TRBV29-1 | many | CSAGGTGGASGELFF | TGCAGCGCCGGCGGGACAGGGGGCGCCTCCGGGGAGCTGTTTTTT
TRBJ2-7 | TRBD2 | TRBV7-2 | many | CASRYSPSRESTYEQYF | TGTGCCAGCAGGTATTCCCCCTCGCGGGAGTCAACCTACGAGCAGTACTTC
TRBJ2-7 | TRBD2 | TRBV7-8 | many | CASSHRLAGVGYEQYF | TGTGCCAGCAGCCACCGACTAGCGGGAGTGGGGTACGAGCAGTACTTC
TRBJ2-5 | TRBD1 | TRBV18 | many | CASSLQHAGGETQYF | TGTGCCAGCTCACTTCAACACGCAGGGGGAGAGACCCAGTACTTC
TRBJ2-6 | TRBD1 | TRBV11-1 | . | CASSLDEGQGFSGANVLTF | TGTGCCAGCAGCCTAGACGAGGGACAGGGATTCTCTGGGGCCAACGTCCTGACTTTC
TRBJ2-1 | . | TRBV20-1 | . | CSARDRGLMHEQFF | TGCAGTGCTAGAGACCGGGGTTTAATGCATGAGCAGTTCTTC
TRBJ1-1 | TRBD1 | TRBV5-1 | few | CASTWDRRNTEAFF | TGCGCCAGCACCTGGGACAGGCGGAACACTGAAGCTTTCTTT
TRBJ1-6 | . | TRBV20-1 | . | CSARDRGHNSPLHF | TGCAGTGCTAGAGATAGGGGCCACAATTCACCCCTCCACTTT
TRBJ2-1 | . | TRBV7-9 | many | CASSLISGRLYNEQFF | TGTGCCAGCAGCTTAATATCGGGCCGACTCTACAATGAGCAGTTCTTC
TRBJ1-6 | . | TRBV6-5 | . | CASSYQGNYRVNSPLHF | TGTGCCAGCAGTTACCAAGGAAACTACAGGGTTAATTCACCCCTCCACTTT
TRBJ2-6 | TRBD2 | TRBV3-1 | few | CASSQDSLRLADSGANVLTF | TGTGCCAGCAGCCAAGATTCTTTGAGACTAGCGGACTCTGGGGCCAACGTCCTGACTTTC
TRBJ2-1 | TRBD2 | TRBV20-1 | many | CSASEVAGPHNEQFF | TGCAGTGCTAGTGAAGTAGCGGGACCCCACAATGAGCAGTTCTTC
TRBJ2-5 | . | TRBV27 | few | CASSFTPQGGEGETQYF | TGTGCCAGCAGTTTCACCCCACAGGGGGGGGAAGGAGAGACCCAGTACTTC
TRBJ2-5 | TRBD2 | TRBV25-1 | many | CASRASGTETQYF | TGTGCCAGCAGGGCTAGCGGGACAGAGACCCAGTACTTC
TRBJ2-1 | . | TRBV4-3 | many | CASSQGESNEQFF | TGCGCCAGCAGCCAAGGTGAATCCAATGAGCAGTTCTTC
TRBJ2-7 | . | TRBV5-5 | many | CASSFLGDKRYF | TGTGCCAGCAGCTTTTTAGGGGACAAACGGTACTTC
TRBJ2-7 | . | TRBV20-1 | few | CKQTSQTYPYEQYF | TGCAAGCAGACAAGCCAGACATATCCCTACGAGCAGTACTTC
TRBJ2-6 | . | TRBV25-1 | many | CASSEKRSGANVLTF | TGTGCCAGCAGTGAAAAACGCTCTGGGGCCAACGTCCTGACTTTC
TRBJ2-1 | TRBD2 | TRBV24-1 | few | CATRGGMPSNEQFF | TGTGCCACCCGGGGAGGGATGCCGTCAAATGAGCAGTTCTTC
TRBJ1-2 | . | TRBV7-2 | . | CASSRQRGATYGYTF | TGTGCCAGCAGCCGCCAACGCGGGGCCACCTATGGCTACACCTTC
TRBJ2-3 | . | TRBV20-1 | few | CSARDRVGGRVDTQYF | TGCAGTGCTAGAGATCGAGTTGGGGGGCGCGTAGATACGCAGTATTTT
TRBJ2-1 | TRBD2 | TRBV20-1 | few | CSAPKGLAGSNEQFF | TGCAGTGCTCCCAAAGGACTAGCGGGAAGCAATGAGCAGTTCTTC
TRBJ1-4 | . | TRBV6-1 | many | CAARQVENEKLFF | TGTGCCGCCCGACAGGTAGAGAACGAAAAACTGTTTTTT
TRBJ2-7 | TRBD2 | TRBV4-1 | . | CASSQEGSGSSYEQYF | TGCGCCAGCAGCCAAGAGGGTAGCGGGAGCTCCTACGAGCAGTACTTC